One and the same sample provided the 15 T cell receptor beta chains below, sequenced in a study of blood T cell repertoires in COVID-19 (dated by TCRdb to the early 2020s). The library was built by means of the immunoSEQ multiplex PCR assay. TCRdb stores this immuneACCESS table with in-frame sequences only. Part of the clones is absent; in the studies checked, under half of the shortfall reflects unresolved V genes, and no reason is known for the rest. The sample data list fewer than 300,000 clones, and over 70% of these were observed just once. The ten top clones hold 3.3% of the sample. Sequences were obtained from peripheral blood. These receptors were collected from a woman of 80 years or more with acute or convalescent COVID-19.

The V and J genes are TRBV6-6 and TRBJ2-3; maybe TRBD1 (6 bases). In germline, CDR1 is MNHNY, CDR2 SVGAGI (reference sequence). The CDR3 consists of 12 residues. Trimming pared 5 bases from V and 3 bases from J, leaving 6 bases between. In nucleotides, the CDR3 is TGTGCCAGCAGTCAGGGGACAGATACGCAGTATTTT. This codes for CASSQGTDTQYF.

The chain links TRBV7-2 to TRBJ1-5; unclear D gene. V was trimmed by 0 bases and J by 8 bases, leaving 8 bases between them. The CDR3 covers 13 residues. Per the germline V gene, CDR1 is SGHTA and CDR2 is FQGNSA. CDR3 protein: CASSLARWEPQHF. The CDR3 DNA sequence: TGTGCCAGCAGCTTAGCGCGGTGGGAGCCCCAGCATTTT.

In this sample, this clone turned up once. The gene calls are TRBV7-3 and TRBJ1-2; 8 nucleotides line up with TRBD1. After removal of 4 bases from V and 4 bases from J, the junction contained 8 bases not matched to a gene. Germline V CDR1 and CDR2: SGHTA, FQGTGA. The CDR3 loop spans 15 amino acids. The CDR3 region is CASSSGTGQFYGYTF. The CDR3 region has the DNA TGTGCCAGCAGCTCCGGGACAGGCCAGTTCTATGGCTACACCTTC.

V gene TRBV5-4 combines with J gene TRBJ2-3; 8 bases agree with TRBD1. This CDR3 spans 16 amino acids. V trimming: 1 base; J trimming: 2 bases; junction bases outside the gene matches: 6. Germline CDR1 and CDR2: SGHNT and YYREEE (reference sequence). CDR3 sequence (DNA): TGTGCCAGCAGCTTGTTTCAGGGGGCTAACACAGATACGCAGTATTTT. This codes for CASSLFQGANTDTQYF.

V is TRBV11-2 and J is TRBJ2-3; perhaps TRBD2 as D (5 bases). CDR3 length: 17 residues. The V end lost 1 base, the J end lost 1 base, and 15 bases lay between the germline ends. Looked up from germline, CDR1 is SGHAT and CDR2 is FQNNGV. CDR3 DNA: TGTGCCAGCAGCTTAGGTCTGAGGGCGTCCGGCACAGATACGCAGTATTTT. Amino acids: CASSLGLRASGTDTQYF.

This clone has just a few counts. The DNA for the CDR3 is TGTGCCAGCAGCCCTCGGAACACCGGGGAGCTGTTTTTT. It translates to CASSPRNTGELFF. This chain links TRBV7-2 with TRBJ2-2, with D hard to call. This CDR3 has 13 residues. Trimming shortened V by 5 bases and J by 1 base, and 5 bases separated the two germline ends. Per germline, CDR1 SGHTA and CDR2 FQGNSA.

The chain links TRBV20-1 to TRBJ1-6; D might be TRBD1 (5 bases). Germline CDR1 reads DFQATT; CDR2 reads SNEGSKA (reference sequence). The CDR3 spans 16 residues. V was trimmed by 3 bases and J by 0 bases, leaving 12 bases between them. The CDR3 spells CSASRQGGSYNSPLHF. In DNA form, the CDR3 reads TGCAGTGCTAGTAGGCAGGGCGGCTCCTATAATTCACCCCTCCACTTT.

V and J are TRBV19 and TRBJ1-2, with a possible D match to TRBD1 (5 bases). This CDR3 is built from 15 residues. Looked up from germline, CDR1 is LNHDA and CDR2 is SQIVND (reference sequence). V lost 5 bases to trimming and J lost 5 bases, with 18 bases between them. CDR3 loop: CASSVGVGIEYGYTF. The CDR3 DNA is TGTGCCAGTAGTGTAGGGGTGGGCATCGAATATGGCTACACCTTC.

CDR3 in DNA: TGTGCCAGCAGCTTGGAGGGCAGGGGGCTTGGAACTAATGAAAAACTGTTTTTT. Translated: CASSLEGRGLGTNEKLFF. The rearrangement joins TRBV5-4 to TRBJ1-4; 8 bases agree with TRBD1. V shed 0 bases and J 1 base; nucleotides not matched to a gene: 8. Germline lookup yields CDR1 SGHNT and CDR2 YYREEE (reference sequence). This CDR3 is built from 18 residues. The entire variable domain, with the rest obtained from reference TRBV5-4 and TRBJ1-4, is as follows: ETGVTQSPTHLIKTRGQQVTLRCSSQSGHNTVSWYQQALGQGPQFIFQYYREEENGRGNFPPRFSGLQFPNYSSELNVNALELDDSALYLCASSLEGRGLGTNEKLFFGSGTQLSVL.

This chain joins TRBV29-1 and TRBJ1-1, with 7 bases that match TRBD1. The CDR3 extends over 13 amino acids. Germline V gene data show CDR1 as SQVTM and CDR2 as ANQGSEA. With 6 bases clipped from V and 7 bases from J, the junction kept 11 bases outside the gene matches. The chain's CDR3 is CSVGQQSPLEAFF. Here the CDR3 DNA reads TGCAGCGTGGGACAGCAAAGCCCCCTTGAAGCTTTCTTT.

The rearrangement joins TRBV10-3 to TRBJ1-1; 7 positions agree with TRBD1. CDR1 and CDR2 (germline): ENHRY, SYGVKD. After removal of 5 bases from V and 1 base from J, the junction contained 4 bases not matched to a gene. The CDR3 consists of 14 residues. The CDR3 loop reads CAISPGTANTEAFF. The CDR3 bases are TGTGCCATCAGTCCCGGGACAGCGAACACTGAAGCTTTCTTT.

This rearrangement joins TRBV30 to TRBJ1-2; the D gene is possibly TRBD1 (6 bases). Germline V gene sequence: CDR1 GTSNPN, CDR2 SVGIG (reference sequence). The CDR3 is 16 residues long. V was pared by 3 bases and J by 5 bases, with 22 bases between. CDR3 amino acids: CAWRDSPSLGRYGYTF. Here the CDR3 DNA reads TGTGCCTGGAGGGACAGTCCCAGTCTGGGTCGGTATGGCTACACCTTC.

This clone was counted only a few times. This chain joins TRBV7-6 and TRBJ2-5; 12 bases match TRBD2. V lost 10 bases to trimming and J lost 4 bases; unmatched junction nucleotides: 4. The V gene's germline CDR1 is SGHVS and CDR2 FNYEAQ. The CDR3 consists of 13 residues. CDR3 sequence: CATGLAGLETQYF. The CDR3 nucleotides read TGTGCCACAGGACTAGCGGGGTTAGAGACCCAGTACTTC.

This CDR3 reads CASSSGTANQPQHF. DNA for the CDR3: TGCGCCAGCAGCTCCGGGACAGCGAATCAGCCCCAGCATTTT. The chain links TRBV5-1 to TRBJ1-5, with 7 bases that match TRBD1. In germline, CDR1 is SGHRS, CDR2 YFSETQ. The CDR3 is 14 residues long. The V and J ends lost 3 bases and 4 bases, in that order; junction bases with no gene match: 4. The variable domain in full, completed from reference TRBV5-1 and TRBJ1-5, reads KAGVTQTPRYLIKTRGQQVTLSCSPISGHRSVSWYQQTPGQGLQFLFEYFSETQRNKGNFPGRFSGRQFSNSRSEMNVSTLELGDSALYLCASSSGTANQPQHFGDGTRLSIL.

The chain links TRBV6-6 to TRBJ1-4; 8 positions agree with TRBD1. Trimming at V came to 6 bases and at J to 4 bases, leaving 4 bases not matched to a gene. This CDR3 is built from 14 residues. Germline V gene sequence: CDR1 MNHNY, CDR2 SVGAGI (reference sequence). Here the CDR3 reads CASRSQGDNEKLFF. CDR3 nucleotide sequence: TGTGCCAGCAGATCACAGGGGGATAATGAAAAACTGTTTTTT.